This TCR beta chain was sequenced for a study of T cell repertoires in cytomegalovirus infection. Study-wide context: Carrying CMV and the relevant HLA type showed in public TCR beta signatures.

TCRdb fed the reads into MiXCR, producing one record per CDR3 protein. The table shows approximately 390,000 distinct CDR3 sequences, with around a third occurring only once. For this clonotype: No antigen is known for it.

Germline V gives CDR1 SGHDN, CDR2 FVKESK. CDR3 size: 19 residues. The V segment lost 0 bases and the J segment 4 bases; nucleotides outside the gene matches: 10. This clonotype was obtained from a human donor in good health (CMV status not recorded). Some clones in this sample may be carry-over from other donors' samples. The source material was cultured PBMCs, sampled from culture after CMV antigen stimulation. The rearrangement links TRBV14 to TRBJ2-7; 15 bases match TRBD2. CDR3 sequence (DNA): TGTGCCAGCAGCCAAGATAACCGGACTAGCGGGAGGGGCAGTTACGAGCAGTACGTC. Amino acid sequence: CASSQDNRTSGRGSYEQYV.